These 21 T cell receptor beta chains originate from one sample sequenced in a study of post-analysis software for immune sequencing data. Study outcomes and limitations: Controls showed lower frequencies than patients for several TRBV segments, and TRBV5-6, TRBV5-1 and TRBV20-1 were among these.

Presence of unique molecular identifiers characterized the TCR beta cDNA libraries. TCRdb ran MiXCR on the PCR reads and lists one entry per CDR3 protein. The profile covers hundreds of thousands of distinct CDR3 sequences, with 59% appearing a single time and approximately 11% taken by the ten largest. Which antigens these TCRs recognize remains unknown. Sample: blood. The receptor source for this set is a girl aged 2 to 10 with multiple sclerosis.

This clonotype was detected only a few times. The V and J genes are TRBV20-1 and TRBJ2-1; weak D call: TRBD2 (6 bases). Germline V gene sequence: CDR1 DFQATT, CDR2 SNEGSKA (reference sequence). V lost 3 bases and J lost 2, with 11 bases in between. The CDR3 is 14 residues long. The DNA of the CDR3 is TGCAGTGCTAGCATTAGCGGACCCTACAATGAGCAGTTCTTC. Translated: CSASISGPYNEQFF.

This sequence joins TRBV29-1 and TRBJ1-2, with no clear D. Trimming took off 6 bases at V and 0 bases at J, with 8 bases between the two ends. CDR3 length: 12 residues. The germline V gene has CDR1 SQVTM and CDR2 ANQGSEA. The CDR3: CSVWTSNYGYTF. DNA of the CDR3: TGCAGCGTCTGGACGTCTAACTATGGCTACACCTTC.

The V and J genes are TRBV29-1 and TRBJ2-2; D is possibly TRBD1 or TRBD2 (5 bases each). From germline, CDR1 is SQVTM and CDR2 ANQGSEA. CDR3 length equals 14 residues. Trimming stripped 4 bases from V and 1 base from J, with 10 bases between. Here the CDR3 DNA reads TGCAGCGTTGGGGGACGGCAGAACACCGGGGAGCTGTTTTTT. The encoded protein is CSVGGRQNTGELFF.

The rearrangement joins TRBV5-5 to TRBJ1-1, with D maybe TRBD1 (6 bases). Trimming took off 4 bases at V and 11 bases at J, with 15 bases between the two ends. This CDR3 comprises 12 residues. Germline CDR1 and CDR2: SGHKS and YYEKEE (reference sequence). The CDR3 sequence is CASSARGKLAFF. CDR3 nucleotide sequence: TGTGCCAGCAGCGCCAGGGGAAAGTTGGCTTTCTTT.

J is TRBJ2-4 and V is TRBV29-1, with D perhaps matching TRBD1 (5 bases). V was shortened by 4 bases and J by 3 bases, with 10 bases between the two germline ends. CDR1 and CDR2 (germline): SQVTM, ANQGSEA. The CDR3 loop spans 13 amino acids. CDR3 protein: CSVVWGGKNIQYF. Here the CDR3 DNA reads TGCAGCGTTGTTTGGGGCGGCAAAAACATTCAGTACTTC.

V usage is TRBV12-3 or TRBV12-4 and J usage is TRBJ2-7, with unresolved D. V dropped 7 bases and J dropped 7 bases, with 17 bases sitting between them. This CDR3 contains 13 residues. This CDR3 is CASTTVKGKEQYF. The CDR3, as DNA: TGTGCCAGCACCACTGTAAAGGGAAAGGAGCAGTACTTC.

The chain employs TRBV7-3 and TRBJ2-6; unclear D gene. Germline CDR1 is SGHTA and CDR2 is FQGTGA. V lost 1 base and J lost 3, with 13 bases in between. The CDR3 is 17 residues long. CDR3 sequence reads: CASSLRSPGGGANVLTF. CDR3 in DNA: TGTGCCAGCAGCTTAAGATCGCCAGGCGGTGGGGCCAACGTCCTGACTTTC.

This clonotype has a handful of counts. The chain recombines TRBV5-1 with TRBJ2-1, with D perhaps TRBD1 (6 bases). CDR1 and CDR2 from the germline V gene are SGHRS and YFSETQ. CDR3 size: 14 residues. The V and J ends lost 6 bases and 5 bases respectively, with 15 bases between them. The CDR3 DNA reads as TGCGCCAGCACCAGGGCCCCAGGGGACAATGAGCAGTTCTTC. Encoded protein: CASTRAPGDNEQFF.

In this sample, this clonotype turned up a few times. The V gene is TRBV29-1, the J gene TRBJ2-7; 7 nucleotides line up with TRBD1. The CDR3 length is 12 residues. The V gene end was trimmed by 6 bases and the J gene end by 2 bases; junction bases not matched to a gene: 4. CDR1 is SQVTM, CDR2 ANQGSEA, per germline. Here the CDR3 DNA reads TGCAGCGTGGCCGACAGGGCCTACGAGCAGTACTTC. Translation: CSVADRAYEQYF.

The chain couples TRBV7-9 to TRBJ1-2; D is uncertain. This CDR3 is built from 14 residues. Trimming stripped 5 bases from V and 7 bases from J, with 17 bases between. CDR1 and CDR2 from the germline V gene are SEHNR and FQNEAQ (reference sequence). The CDR3 sequence is CASSAPDRWSGYTF. In DNA form, the CDR3 reads TGTGCCAGCAGCGCTCCCGACCGATGGAGTGGCTACACCTTC.

The rearrangement uses TRBV12-3 or TRBV12-4 and TRBJ1-1; the D is unclear. The V end was cut by 6 bases, the J end by 1 base, with 12 bases between. The CDR3 extends over 14 amino acids. The CDR3 bases are TGTGCCAGCAGCAAATTACAGACGAACACTGAAGCTTTCTTT. Translating gives CASSKLQTNTEAFF.

Written as DNA, the CDR3 is TGTGCCAGCAGCCCAGTGGAGGGGGACTCCTACAATGAGCAGTTCTTC. This sequence encodes CASSPVEGDSYNEQFF. The rearrangement joins TRBV7-9 to TRBJ2-1, with D perhaps TRBD1 or TRBD2 (6 bases each). V was cut by 5 bases and J by 0 bases, with 14 bases left in between. The length of the CDR3 is 16 residues. Germline-derived CDR1 and CDR2 are SEHNR and FQNEAQ (reference sequence).

The V gene is TRBV20-1, the J gene TRBJ1-6; 10 nucleotides match TRBD1. In germline, CDR1 is DFQATT, CDR2 SNEGSKA (reference sequence). V gave up 0 bases and J gave up 7 bases; unmatched junction bases: 3. This CDR3 is 15 amino acids long. This CDR3 reads CSARDAGQGNSPLHF. For the CDR3, the DNA is TGCAGTGCTAGAGATGCGGGACAGGGGAATTCACCCCTCCACTTT.

The rearrangement uses TRBV5-6 and TRBJ1-2, with D perhaps matching TRBD1 (6 bases). The CDR3 covers 13 residues. V was shortened by 6 bases and J by 5 bases, with 14 bases between the two germline ends. Germline V gives CDR1 SGHDT, CDR2 YYEEEE. In nucleotides, the CDR3 is TGTGCCAGCACCACCTCTGGACAGTATGGCTACACCTTC. It translates to CASTTSGQYGYTF.

This clonotype was observed many times. The CDR3 protein is CASSTYEQYF. The CDR3 DNA sequence: TGTGCCAGCAGTACCTACGAGCAGTACTTC. The chain links TRBV28 to TRBJ2-7; the D is unclear. The CDR3 is 10 amino acids. CDR1 MDHEN and CDR2 SYDVKM come from the germline V gene. Trimming stripped 5 bases from V and 2 bases from J, with 1 base between.

With regard to this clonotype: The CDR3 does not close with the conserved phenylalanine or tryptophan, likely indicating a read error. The rearrangement links TRBV20-1 to TRBJ2-1; D possibly corresponds to TRBD2 (6 bases). Germline CDR1 and CDR2: DFQATT and SNEGSKA (reference sequence). CDR3 size: 12 residues. V shed 5 bases and J shed 6 bases, with 11 bases lying between them. CDR3 sequence reads: CSALGLLNEQFV. The CDR3, as DNA: TGCAGTGCTTTGGGACTTCTCAATGAGCAGTTCGTC.

This clonotype turned up a few times. The chain carries TRBV12-3 or TRBV12-4 and TRBJ1-6; D is possibly TRBD1 (6 bases). Trimming took 3 bases from V and 8 from J, leaving 14 bases between them. The CDR3 is 15 residues long. CDR3 nucleotide sequence: TGTGCCAGCAGTTTTATGGGTCCAGGGGATTCACCCCTCCACTTT. Its translation: CASSFMGPGDSPLHF.

This clonotype was found once. The chain links TRBV20-1 to TRBJ2-1; D gene ambiguous. CDR3 length equals 14 residues. Germline V lookup: CDR1 DFQATT, CDR2 SNEGSKA (reference sequence). The V end lost 3 bases, the J end lost 0 bases, and 9 bases lay between the germline ends. CDR3 nucleotides: TGCAGTGCTAGGGGGATCAGCTCCTACAATGAGCAGTTCTTC. This gives the protein CSARGISSYNEQFF.

The chain joins TRBV25-1 to TRBJ1-1; no definite D call. CDR3 length: 10 amino acids. The germline V gene has CDR1 MGHDK and CDR2 SYGVNS. DNA for the CDR3: TGTGCAAGCGAGGACACTGAAGCTTTCTTT. Translation: CASEDTEAFF.

This chain joins TRBV15 and TRBJ2-3, with 9 bases matching TRBD2. This CDR3 region has 17 residues. CDR1 is LNHNV, CDR2 YYDKDF, per germline (reference sequence). With 2 bases clipped from V and 5 bases from J, the junction kept 11 bases outside the gene matches. The CDR3 loop is CATSRSPAGGPEDTQYF. CDR3 DNA sequence: TGTGCCACCAGCAGATCTCCGGCGGGGGGGCCCGAAGATACGCAGTATTTT.

V is TRBV5-1 and J is TRBJ1-2; D remains ambiguous. Germline loops: CDR1 SGHRS, CDR2 YFSETQ. The length of the CDR3 is 15 residues. The V gene lost 0 bases and the J gene lost 4 bases, with 13 bases spanning the gap. The CDR3 here is CASSLGLDLGYGYTF. The CDR3 nucleotides are TGCGCCAGCAGCTTGGGTTTGGACTTGGGCTATGGCTACACCTTC.